Below are 25 T cell receptor beta chains sequenced from a single sample in a study of blood T cell repertoires in COVID-19. Sequencing was performed with immunoSEQ multiplex PCR; in TCRdb, only in-frame clones are kept and a portion is missing. The sample carries 350,000 to 400,000 clones, 65% to 90% recorded once. The sequenced sample consisted of peripheral blood. These receptors came from a woman aged 60-70 years with COVID-19, enrolled during active disease.

The V call is TRBV15, the J call TRBJ2-3; 9 bases align to TRBD2. CDR3 length: 16 amino acids. The V gene end was trimmed by 0 bases and the J gene end by 6 bases; junction bases not matched to a gene: 7. CDR1 is LNHNV and CDR2 is YYDKDF in the germline V gene (reference sequence). The chain's CDR3 is CATSRDPTSGSDTQYF. The CDR3 DNA reads TGTGCCACCAGCAGAGATCCTACTAGCGGGTCGGATACGCAGTATTTT.

Written as DNA, the CDR3 is TGCGCCAGCAGCCCCGACCCGGGCGGGGAGCTGTTTTTT. It specifies CASSPDPGGELFF. The chain combines TRBV5-1 with TRBJ2-2; no definite D call. Deletions cut 4 bases from V and 7 bases from J, with 11 bases between. The CDR3 sequence is 13 residues long. In germline, CDR1 is SGHRS, CDR2 YFSETQ.

V is TRBV3-1 (or the pseudogene TRBV3-2) and J is TRBJ2-3, with D possibly being TRBD2 (5 bases). The CDR3 contains 18 residues. Germline-derived CDR1 and CDR2 are LGHDT and YNNKEL (reference sequence). The V end lost 1 base, the J end lost 0 bases, and 17 bases lay between the germline ends. CDR3 nucleotides: TGTGCCAGCAGCCAAGGAGGGCGTAATACCTACAGCACAGATACGCAGTATTTT. It yields the protein CASSQGGRNTYSTDTQYF.

The CDR3 sequence: CASSLPTLAGANVLTF. CDR3 sequence (DNA): TGTGCCAGCAGTCTACCGACACTGGCTGGGGCCAACGTCCTGACTTTC. The gene calls are TRBV6-6 and TRBJ2-6; D remains ambiguous. The CDR3 totals 16 residues. Trimming left V 5 bases short and J 2 bases short, with 13 bases between. The germline CDR1 and CDR2 sequences are MNHNY and SVGAGI (reference sequence).

This clone was counted once. The rearrangement links TRBV5-4 to TRBJ2-7, with 7 bases lining up with TRBD1. The CDR3 is 14 amino acids. The germline CDR1 and CDR2 sequences are SGHNT and YYREEE (reference sequence). Trimming took 2 bases from V and 3 from J; bases not matched to a gene: 5. The CDR3 DNA reads as TGTGCCAGCAGCTTAGGACAGGCAAACTACGAGCAGTACTTC. This codes for CASSLGQANYEQYF.

The chain links TRBV11-2 to TRBJ2-7; 10 bases line up with TRBD1. The germline V gene encodes CDR1 SGHAT and CDR2 FQNNGV. The CDR3 has 13 residues. The trim removed 6 bases at V and 5 bases at J, leaving 4 bases unmatched. The CDR3 spells CASRGDRGHEQYF. DNA of the CDR3: TGTGCCAGCAGGGGGGACAGGGGACACGAGCAGTACTTC.

In DNA form, the CDR3 reads TGTGCCAGCAGTGAAGCGGCTTCGCGGACAGGGGGCGAAAAACTGTTTTTT. The encoded protein is CASSEAASRTGGEKLFF. The chain joins TRBV6-1 to TRBJ1-4; TRBD1 matches 11 bases. The CDR3 sequence is 17 residues long. Germline CDR1 and CDR2: MNHNS and SASEGT. Losses at the gene ends were 0 bases for V and 8 bases for J; bases not matched to a gene: 8.

This clone was observed a few times. The chain links TRBV13 to TRBJ1-1, with TRBD1 identical over 9 bases. CDR3 size: 16 residues. With 3 bases clipped from V and 1 base from J, the junction kept 6 bases outside the gene matches. CDR1 is PRHDT, CDR2 FYEKMQ, per germline (reference sequence). CDR3 nucleotides: TGTGCCAGCAGCTTTTCACAGGGGGCAAGGAACACTGAAGCTTTCTTT. It codes for CASSFSQGARNTEAFF.

The rearrangement links TRBV12-3 or TRBV12-4 to TRBJ2-7; 9 bases match TRBD2. The CDR3 totals 13 residues. Trimming removed 6 bases from V and 4 bases from J; junction bases left unmatched: 4. CDR3 bases: TGTGCCAGCAGCCTGGGACTAGCTTACGAGCAGTACTTC. It is translated as CASSLGLAYEQYF.

The chain links TRBV7-6 to TRBJ2-1; 9 bases are shared with TRBD2. The CDR3 runs 17 residues. Per germline, CDR1 SGHVS and CDR2 FNYEAQ. The V gene end was trimmed by 2 bases and the J gene end by 8 bases; junction bases not matched to a gene: 13. The CDR3 loop is CASSLRTSAGSRDEQFF. In nucleotides, the CDR3 is TGTGCCAGCAGCTTAAGGACTAGCGCGGGGTCCAGGGATGAGCAGTTCTTC.

The CDR3 is CASSWSGSGFGNTIYF. The CDR3 region has the DNA TGCGCCAGCAGCTGGAGTGGATCCGGGTTTGGAAACACCATATATTTT. The chain uses TRBV5-1 and TRBJ1-3; D uncertain. CDR3 length equals 16 residues. Germline V gene lookup returns CDR1 SGHRS and CDR2 YFSETQ. V was shortened by 3 bases and J by 3 bases, with 16 bases between the two germline ends.

The rearrangement links TRBV5-1 to TRBJ2-7; TRBD2 is a possible D gene (5 bases). Germline CDR1 SGHRS, CDR2 YFSETQ. The CDR3 loop spans 15 amino acids. V lost 2 bases to trimming and J lost 2 bases, with 14 bases between them. CDR3 nucleotide sequence: TGCGCCAGCAGCTTAGGGAGAGGGAGCCCCTACGAGCAGTACTTC. Residues: CASSLGRGSPYEQYF.

The genes are TRBV20-1 and TRBJ1-1, with D hard to call. CDR1 and CDR2 from the germline V gene are DFQATT and SNEGSKA (reference sequence). V lost 5 bases, J lost 1 base, and 5 bases lay in between. CDR3 size: 11 residues. CDR3 region: CSAYSNTEAFF. The CDR3, as DNA: TGCAGTGCTTATTCGAACACTGAAGCTTTCTTT.

The chain links TRBV7-2 to TRBJ2-5; 10 nucleotides agree with TRBD1. This CDR3 has 14 amino acids. The germline gives CDR1 SGHTA, CDR2 FQGNSA. Trimming took 1 base from V and 8 from J; bases not matched to a gene: 4. The DNA for the CDR3 is TGTGCCAGCAGCTTAGGGGGGGACAGGGGAACCCAGTACTTC. Translating gives CASSLGGDRGTQYF.

V and J are TRBV4-3 and TRBJ2-1; tentative D call: TRBD1 (6 bases). CDR1 and CDR2 from the germline V gene are LGHNA and YSLEER. Trimming cost V 0 bases and J 2 bases, with 11 bases left between them. This CDR3 comprises 16 residues. The CDR3 DNA reads as TGCGCCAGCAGCCAAGATGGAAACAGGGCCTACAATGAGCAGTTCTTC. It is translated as CASSQDGNRAYNEQFF.

This clone was recorded a few times. The chain couples TRBV4-1 to TRBJ1-2; 7 bases align to TRBD1. Per the germline V gene, CDR1 is MGHRA and CDR2 is YSYEKL. J was trimmed by 5 bases and V by 1 base; bases with no gene match: 7. The CDR3 spans 15 residues. CDR3 DNA sequence: TGCGCCAGCAGCCAAGTTACAGGGGAAGCTTATGGCTACACCTTC. Residues: CASSQVTGEAYGYTF.

The CDR3 sequence: CAWSDRGRGYYGYTF. In DNA form, the CDR3 reads TGTGCCTGGAGTGACAGGGGCCGCGGGTACTATGGCTACACCTTC. The gene calls are TRBV30 and TRBJ1-2, with TRBD1 matching 7 bases. V was clipped by 1 base and J by 3 bases; unmatched bases: 8. Germline V lookup: CDR1 GTSNPN, CDR2 SVGIG (reference sequence). The CDR3 length is 15 residues.

The chain joins TRBV7-2 to TRBJ1-1; 9 bases align to TRBD1. This CDR3 comprises 14 residues. The V gene's germline CDR1 is SGHTA and CDR2 FQGNSA. V lost 5 bases to trimming and J lost 5 bases; unmatched junction nucleotides: 6. CDR3 DNA: TGTGCCAGCAGCCCTTGGACAGGGGAGACTGAAGCTTTCTTT. It translates to CASSPWTGETEAFF.

The rearrangement uses TRBV5-1 and TRBJ2-7; 13 bases are a match to TRBD2. There are 16 residues in the CDR3. Germline V CDR1 and CDR2: SGHRS, YFSETQ. V was clipped by 0 bases and J by 4 bases; unmatched bases: 4. CDR3 nucleotide sequence: TGCGCCAGCAGCTTGGCCGGGACTAGCGGGGTTTACGAGCAGTACTTC. As protein: CASSLAGTSGVYEQYF.

The chain recombines TRBV6-6 with TRBJ1-2; a possible D gene is TRBD1 (6 bases). The CDR3 runs to 12 residues. V was shortened by 0 bases and J by 8 bases, with 7 bases between the two germline ends. From germline, CDR1 is MNHNY and CDR2 SVGAGI (reference sequence). This CDR3 reads CASSYSDRGYTF. CDR3 DNA: TGTGCCAGCAGTTACTCGGACAGAGGCTACACCTTC.

The chain recombines TRBV6-5 with TRBJ1-2, with 10 bases fitting TRBD1. The CDR3 has 14 amino acids. V lost 2 bases, J lost 6 bases, and 3 bases stayed unmatched. Germline V gives CDR1 MNHEY, CDR2 SVGAGI. The CDR3 reads CASSYGTGAHGYTF. The CDR3 nucleotides are TGTGCCAGCAGTTACGGGACAGGGGCTCATGGCTACACCTTC.

The rearrangement uses TRBV12-3 or TRBV12-4 and TRBJ1-2, with TRBD1 matching 7 bases. J was trimmed by 8 bases and V by 6 bases; bases with no gene match: 6. This CDR3 has 12 amino acids. The CDR3 protein is CASSRDREGYTF. The CDR3 DNA reads TGTGCCAGCAGCCGAGACAGGGAGGGCTACACCTTC.

About this clone itself: The same CDR3 can be traced to other DNA sequences in this sample. The chain has TRBV27 and TRBJ2-7; 12 bases are a match to TRBD1. J was trimmed by 5 bases and V by 0 bases; bases with no gene match: 2. CDR1 is MNHEY, CDR2 SMNVEV, per germline (reference sequence). The CDR3 contains 15 residues. The CDR3 bases are TGTGCCAGCAGTTTATCCCGGGACAGGGGGCACGAGCAGTACTTC. Translating it yields CASSLSRDRGHEQYF.

Remarks on this clone: Other DNA sequences within the sample encode an identical CDR3. This chain uses TRBV9 with TRBJ2-2; weak D call: TRBD2 (6 bases). CDR1 is SGDLS, CDR2 YYNGEE, per germline. The V and J ends lost 1 base and 5 bases respectively, with 9 bases between them. CDR3 length: 14 amino acids. The CDR3 loop is CASSVSGGTGELFF. The DNA of the CDR3 is TGTGCCAGCAGCGTATCCGGGGGAACCGGGGAGCTGTTTTTT.

V and J are TRBV29-1 and TRBJ1-2; D unresolved. Trimming took 0 bases from V and 1 from J, leaving 12 bases between them. Germline lookup yields CDR1 SQVTM and CDR2 ANQGSEA. The CDR3 length is 15 residues. CDR3 in DNA: TGCAGCGTTGAAGAGGGAGGAGCGAGTAACTATGGCTACACCTTC. Amino acid sequence: CSVEEGGASNYGYTF.